The next 23 T cell receptor beta chains were all read from a single sample in a study of cytomegalovirus exposure and HLA in healthy donors (dated by TCRdb to 2016 to 2017). Library preparation used the immunoSEQ multiplex PCR assay. A mixture of 60 forward primers for TCR Vbeta segments and 13 reverse primers for TCR Jbeta segments was used in the multiplex PCR. Not all clones reach the TCRdb copy of this immuneACCESS table, which keeps in-frame sequences only. Checked studies attribute under half of the gap to unresolved V genes and leave the rest unexplained. The sample table contains some 110,000 clones; only one count was recorded for around 84% of them. The ten largest make up roughly 22% of the sample. The sequenced material came from PBMCs. The receptors derive from a man in his thirties or forties in good health and CMV-seropositive.

This chain links TRBV7-6 with TRBJ2-2; no firm D call. Trimming removed 4 bases at V and 0 bases at J, with 12 bases between. CDR1 SGHVS and CDR2 FNYEAQ come from the germline V gene. The CDR3 sequence is 16 residues long. CDR3 region: CASSSQVGANTGELFF. The DNA for the CDR3 is TGTGCCAGCAGCTCCCAAGTGGGCGCGAACACCGGGGAGCTGTTTTTT.

V is TRBV4-2 and J is TRBJ1-1; tentatively, D is TRBD1 (6 bases). The germline CDR1 and CDR2 sequences are LGHNA and YNFKEQ. This CDR3 contains 15 residues. V lost 5 bases, J lost 6 bases, and 19 bases lay in between. CDR3 amino acids: CASSSRAGAGAEAFF. CDR3 DNA sequence: TGTGCCAGCAGCTCTCGGGCAGGGGCTGGGGCTGAAGCTTTCTTT.

The chain is built from TRBV7-9 and TRBJ2-7; TRBD1 matches 9 bases. This CDR3 region has 13 residues. Per the germline V gene, CDR1 is SEHNR and CDR2 is FQNEAQ (reference sequence). The V segment lost 3 bases and the J segment 7 bases; nucleotides outside the gene matches: 4. CDR3 nucleotides: TGTGCCAGCAGCTTCGGGACAGGGAAGGAGCAGTACGTC. It yields the protein CASSFGTGKEQYV.

This clone was detected only a few times. The chain joins TRBV9 to TRBJ2-3; TRBD2 might be the D (5 bases). Germline assignment: CDR1 SGDLS and CDR2 YYNGEE. V was trimmed by 0 bases and J by 0 bases, leaving 14 bases between them. CDR3 size: 17 residues. The CDR3 region is CASSVAVSGSSTDTQYF. The CDR3 DNA reads as TGTGCCAGCAGCGTAGCTGTAAGCGGTTCGAGCACAGATACGCAGTATTTT.

There are a few counts of this clone. This sequence joins TRBV5-1 and TRBJ2-3, with TRBD1 identical over 8 bases. CDR1 and CDR2 (germline): SGHRS, YFSETQ. This CDR3 comprises 15 residues. Germline trimming cut 3 bases from V and 6 bases from J; bases unmatched to any gene: 9. The CDR3 here is CASSSEGQAIDTQYF. Written as DNA, the CDR3 is TGCGCCAGCAGCTCGGAGGGACAGGCGATTGATACGCAGTATTTT.

This rearrangement joins TRBV19 to TRBJ1-2, with unresolved D. The CDR3 extends over 14 amino acids. V lost 5 bases to trimming and J lost 4 bases, with 14 bases between them. CDR1 and CDR2 from the germline V gene are LNHDA and SQIVND (reference sequence). The CDR3 sequence is CASSPPWETYGYTF. The CDR3 DNA is TGTGCCAGTAGTCCTCCGTGGGAGACCTATGGCTACACCTTC.

The rearrangement uses TRBV19 and TRBJ2-7, with 12 positions matching TRBD2. This CDR3 comprises 13 residues. V lost 4 bases, J lost 6 bases, and 1 base stayed unmatched. The germline CDR1 and CDR2 sequences are LNHDA and SQIVND (reference sequence). CDR3 amino acids: CASSTLAGGEQYF. In DNA, the CDR3 is TGTGCCAGTAGTACACTAGCGGGGGGCGAGCAGTACTTC.

The genes are TRBV19 and TRBJ2-6; 8 nucleotides match TRBD2. The V and J ends lost 6 bases and 12 bases, in that order; junction bases with no gene match: 13. The V gene's germline CDR1 is LNHDA and CDR2 SQIVND (reference sequence). This CDR3 has 15 residues. The CDR3 DNA reads TGTGCCAGTAGCCTGCTTTCGAGCGGGAGCGGCGTCCTGACTTTC. Encoded protein: CASSLLSSGSGVLTF.

The count of this clone is one. The J gene is TRBJ2-3, the V gene TRBV5-4; 9 bases line up with TRBD1. The CDR3 loop spans 14 amino acids. Germline V lookup: CDR1 SGHNT, CDR2 YYREEE (reference sequence). V shed 3 bases, J shed 4 bases, and the junction held 3 bases outside the gene matches. CDR3 in DNA: TGTGCCAGCAGCTGGCGACAGGGGGCAGATACGCAGTATTTT. Its translation: CASSWRQGADTQYF.

The chain links TRBV19 to TRBJ1-1, with D uncertain. CDR1 and CDR2 from the germline V gene are LNHDA and SQIVND (reference sequence). The CDR3 has 15 amino acids. Trimming took off 0 bases at V and 0 bases at J, with 8 bases between the two ends. The CDR3 sequence is CASSIDFQVNTEAFF. The CDR3 DNA reads as TGTGCCAGTAGTATAGATTTTCAGGTGAACACTGAAGCTTTCTTT.

The J gene is TRBJ1-5, the V gene TRBV19; 7 bases align to TRBD1. The junction had 7 bases not matched to a gene; V was cut back by 6 bases and J by 2 bases. CDR1 and CDR2 (germline): LNHDA, SQIVND (reference sequence). The CDR3 has 15 amino acids. CDR3 loop: CASSSTGAGNQPQHF. CDR3 sequence (DNA): TGTGCCAGTAGCAGTACAGGGGCAGGCAATCAGCCCCAGCATTTT.

The genes are TRBV5-1 and TRBJ2-7; 7 bases fit TRBD2. V was clipped by 4 bases and J by 3 bases; unmatched bases: 7. The CDR3 is 14 residues long. The V gene's germline CDR1 is SGHRS and CDR2 YFSETQ. CDR3 in amino acids: CASSGPGTNYEQYF. The CDR3 coding sequence is TGCGCCAGCAGCGGGCCGGGGACTAACTACGAGCAGTACTTC.

The V and J genes are TRBV27 and TRBJ1-1, with a possible D match to TRBD1 (6 bases). This CDR3 is built from 13 residues. Trimming shortened V by 6 bases and J by 5 bases, and 13 bases separated the two germline ends. CDR1 and CDR2 from the germline V gene are MNHEY and SMNVEV (reference sequence). The CDR3: CASRPQGGTEAFF. CDR3 DNA sequence: TGTGCCAGCAGGCCACAGGGAGGGACTGAAGCTTTCTTT.

The CDR3: CASRLTSGYEQYV. CDR3 coding DNA: TGTGCCAGCAGGCTGACTAGCGGATACGAGCAGTACGTC. J is TRBJ2-7 and V is TRBV2, with 9 bases matching TRBD2. The CDR3 loop spans 13 amino acids. The ends lost 6 bases at V and 4 bases at J; junction bases unmatched: 4. Looked up from germline, CDR1 is SNHLY and CDR2 is FYNNEI.

The chain carries TRBV28 and TRBJ2-7; 10 positions agree with TRBD2. V lost 7 bases to trimming and J lost 2 bases; unmatched junction nucleotides: 11. The germline V gene encodes CDR1 MDHEN and CDR2 SYDVKM. CDR3 length: 16 residues. CDR3 sequence (DNA): TGTGCCAGCACCGCGGCGGGTAGCGGGGGGACCTACGAGCAGTACTTC. The encoded protein is CASTAAGSGGTYEQYF.

The chain is built from TRBV7-6 and TRBJ2-5, with D possibly TRBD2 on 5 matching bases. The CDR3 covers 15 residues. Trimming left V 4 bases short and J 7 bases short, with 19 bases between. Looked up from germline, CDR1 is SGHVS and CDR2 is FNYEAQ. CDR3: CASSSAGSTAGTQYF. CDR3 DNA: TGTGCCAGCAGCTCGGCGGGCTCCACTGCGGGGACCCAGTACTTC. The variable domain in full, completed from reference TRBV7-6 and TRBJ2-5, reads GAGVSQSPRYKVTKRGQDVALRCDPISGHVSLYWYRQALGQGPEFLTYFNYEAQQDKSGLPNDRFSAERPEGSISTLTIQRTEQRDSAMYRCASSSAGSTAGTQYFGPGTRLLVL.

This sequence joins TRBV5-1 and TRBJ1-6; no reliable D call. The V and J ends lost 0 bases and 7 bases respectively, with 11 bases between them. The CDR3 sequence is 15 residues long. CDR1 SGHRS and CDR2 YFSETQ come from the germline V gene. CDR3 sequence reads: CASSLARRQNSPLHF. The CDR3 DNA reads as TGCGCCAGCAGCTTGGCGAGGCGCCAGAATTCACCCCTCCACTTT.

In this sample, this clone turned up a few times. The V and J genes are TRBV15 and TRBJ1-4; tentative D call: TRBD1 (6 bases). The CDR3 extends over 18 amino acids. CDR1 LNHNV and CDR2 YYDKDF come from the germline V gene (reference sequence). Trimming took off 3 bases at V and 0 bases at J, with 17 bases between the two ends. CDR3 in amino acids: CATSRIRGYPATNEKLFF. CDR3 DNA: TGTGCCACCAGCAGGATCAGGGGATACCCTGCAACTAATGAAAAACTGTTTTTT.

In this sample, this clone turned up once. This rearrangement joins TRBV11-2 to TRBJ2-7; weak D call: TRBD1 (6 bases). The CDR3 is 15 residues long. Germline loops: CDR1 SGHAT, CDR2 FQNNGV. The ends were cut back, 0 bases at V and 2 bases at J, with 11 bases in the middle. The CDR3 reads CASSLERQATYEQYV. In DNA, the CDR3 is TGTGCCAGCAGCTTAGAGAGACAGGCTACCTACGAGCAGTACGTC.

This sequence joins TRBV7-9 and TRBJ2-5; TRBD2 matches 7 bases. The CDR3 contains 13 residues. CDR1 is SEHNR, CDR2 FQNEAQ, per germline (reference sequence). Trimming took 2 bases from V and 11 from J; bases not matched to a gene: 8. CDR3 coding DNA: TGTGCCAGCAGCTTAATGCCGGGGAGGGAGCAGTACTTC. Its translation: CASSLMPGREQYF.

This chain uses TRBV7-9 with TRBJ2-7; 7 bases map to TRBD2. The ends lost 3 bases at V and 0 bases at J; junction bases unmatched: 2. Germline loops: CDR1 SEHNR, CDR2 FQNEAQ (reference sequence). This CDR3 contains 14 residues. CDR3 coding DNA: TGTGCCAGCAGCTTGGGGGGGGACTCCTACGAGCAGTACTTC. It yields the protein CASSLGGDSYEQYF.

The rearrangement links TRBV7-9 to TRBJ2-1; 8 bases map to TRBD1. The CDR3 covers 16 residues. Per germline, CDR1 SEHNR and CDR2 FQNEAQ (reference sequence). The trim removed 3 bases at V and 5 bases at J, leaving 9 bases unmatched. Here the CDR3 DNA reads TGTGCCAGCAGCTTGCCAGGGGGCGTATATGACAATGAGCAGTTCTTC. This gives the protein CASSLPGGVYDNEQFF.

CDR3 nucleotide sequence: TGTGCCAGCAGCTTCATCAGGGGGCTGACTGAAGCTTTCTTT. Its translation: CASSFIRGLTEAFF. The chain couples TRBV7-2 to TRBJ1-1; 8 nucleotides align to TRBD1. This CDR3 region has 14 residues. J was trimmed by 5 bases and V by 3 bases; bases with no gene match: 5. The germline CDR1 and CDR2 sequences are SGHTA and FQGNSA.